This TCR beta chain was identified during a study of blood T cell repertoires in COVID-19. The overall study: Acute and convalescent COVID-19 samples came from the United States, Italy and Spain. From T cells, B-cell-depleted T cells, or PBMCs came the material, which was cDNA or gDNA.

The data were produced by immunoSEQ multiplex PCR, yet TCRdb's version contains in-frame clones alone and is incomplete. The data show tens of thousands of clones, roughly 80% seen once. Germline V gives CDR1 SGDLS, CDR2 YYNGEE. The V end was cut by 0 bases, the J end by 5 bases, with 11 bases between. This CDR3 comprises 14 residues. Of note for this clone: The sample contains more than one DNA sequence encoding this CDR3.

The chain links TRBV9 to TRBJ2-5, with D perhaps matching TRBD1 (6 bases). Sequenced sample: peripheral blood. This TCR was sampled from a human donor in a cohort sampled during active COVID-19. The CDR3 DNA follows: TGTGCCAGCAGCGTAGCGTGGCAGGGGGAGACCCAGTACTTC. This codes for CASSVAWQGETQYF.